This T cell receptor (beta chain) was identified during a study of cytomegalovirus exposure and HLA in healthy donors. This clone was seen once. This PCR relied on a set of 60 Vbeta primers and 13 Jbeta primers. Using immunoSEQ multiplex PCR, the repertoire was profiled, and TCRdb retains in-frame clones only, with some absent. Among around 160,000 clones listed, around 84% were seen once. Germline V gene data show CDR1 as SGHVS and CDR2 as FQNEAQ. The CDR3 has 17 amino acids. V lost 4 bases and J 5 bases, leaving 21 bases between the germline ends. This clonotype was obtained from a middle-aged man in good health and CMV-seropositive. Sequencing used PBMCs. This rearrangement joins TRBV7-8 to TRBJ2-1, with TRBD2 as a possible D gene (5 bases). CDR3 sequence (DNA): TGTGCCAGCAGCTCCTTGGTTGAGAGGGCCCGGAACAATGAGCAGTTCTTC. Encoded protein: CASSSLVERARNNEQFF.